The next 7 T cell receptor beta chains were all read from a single sample in a study of blood T cell repertoires in COVID-19. TCRdb's table, derived via immunoSEQ multiplex PCR, lists solely in-frame clones and lacks some. The sample records 23,000 or so clones, about nine tenths being singletons. Material for sequencing was peripheral blood. These receptor sequences come from a man aged 45-65 years with active COVID-19.

This chain uses TRBV7-9 with TRBJ2-5, with a possible D match to TRBD2 (5 bases). The germline V gene has CDR1 SEHNR and CDR2 FQNEAQ (reference sequence). The CDR3 covers 14 residues. V was cut by 5 bases and J by 2 bases, with 12 bases left in between. The chain's CDR3 is CASSANGIQETQYF. CDR3 in DNA: TGTGCCAGCAGCGCGAACGGGATACAAGAGACCCAGTACTTC.

The chain combines TRBV4-3 with TRBJ1-4; D not certain. The V gene's germline CDR1 is LGHNA and CDR2 YSLEER. CDR3 length: 11 amino acids. Deletions cut 0 bases from V and 11 bases from J, with 4 bases between. The CDR3 is CASSQEGKLFF. CDR3 DNA sequence: TGCGCCAGCAGCCAAGAGGGCAAACTGTTTTTT.

The V call is TRBV19, the J call TRBJ2-3, with 10 positions matching TRBD2. The V and J ends lost 1 base and 5 bases, in that order; junction bases with no gene match: 3. Germline values: CDR1 LNHDA, CDR2 SQIVND (reference sequence). The CDR3 is 15 amino acids. CDR3 DNA sequence: TGTGCCAGTAGTATAGTGGTAGCGGGAGGAGATACGCAGTATTTT. Translated, it gives CASSIVVAGGDTQYF.

V and J are TRBV2 and TRBJ2-4; D is possibly TRBD1 (5 bases). The CDR3 spans 11 residues. V was cut by 6 bases and J by 12 bases, with 12 bases left in between. The germline V gene encodes CDR1 SNHLY and CDR2 FYNNEI. The CDR3 DNA reads as TGTGCCAGCAGGAGTGGGGCGGCTCAGTACTTC. Translation gives CASRSGAAQYF.

The rearrangement joins TRBV20-1 to TRBJ1-2, with TRBD1 matching 10 bases. This CDR3 comprises 11 residues. Germline V gives CDR1 DFQATT, CDR2 SNEGSKA (reference sequence). Trimming removed 8 bases from V and 8 bases from J; junction bases left unmatched: 5. CDR3 sequence (DNA): TGCAGTTCCGGGACAGGGGAGGGCTACACCTTC. This encodes CSSGTGEGYTF.

The rearrangement joins TRBV7-3 to TRBJ2-3; a weak D match, TRBD2 (5 bases). Trimming stripped 1 base from V and 5 bases from J, with 7 bases between. The CDR3 loop spans 13 amino acids. The V gene's germline CDR1 is SGHTA and CDR2 FQGTGA. CDR3 sequence (DNA): TGTGCCAGCAGCTTAAACCGGGGAGATACGCAGTATTTT. As protein: CASSLNRGDTQYF. Drawing the rest from reference TRBV7-3 and TRBJ2-3, the complete variable domain is GAGVSQTPSNKVTEKGKYVELRCDPISGHTALYWYRQSLGQGPEFLIYFQGTGAADDSGLPNDRFFAVRPEGSVSTLKIQRTERGDSAVYLCASSLNRGDTQYFGPGTRLTVL.

The V call is TRBV3-1 (or the pseudogene TRBV3-2), the J call TRBJ1-4; TRBD1 is a possible D gene (5 bases). Germline values: CDR1 LGHDT, CDR2 YNNKEL (reference sequence). This CDR3 contains 14 residues. Trimming removed 4 bases from V and 11 bases from J, with 17 bases in between. This chain's CDR3 is CASSPTLEKGKLFF. The CDR3 DNA reads TGTGCCAGCAGCCCGACACTGGAGAAGGGGAAACTGTTTTTT.